Below, 5 T cell receptor beta chains from the same sample are listed, as sequenced in a study of identical twins. MiXCR, applied by TCRdb to the 5' RACE reads, yields one record per CDR3 protein. The sample lists 1,800,000 or so distinct CDR3 sequences, roughly a third seen once, with about 0.27% in the top ten. The sample was cord blood. The source of these receptors is a newborn girl in good health.

This chain joins TRBV7-2 and TRBJ2-5; 12 bases align to TRBD2. The CDR3 is made up of 18 amino acids. V was pared by 5 bases and J by 3 bases, with 13 bases of the junction left unmatched. Germline CDR1 is SGHTA and CDR2 is FQGNSA. The CDR3 reads CASSRRTLRLAGEETQYF. The DNA of the CDR3 is TGTGCCAGCAGCCGTAGAACTCTCAGACTAGCGGGGGAAGAGACCCAGTACTTC.

The chain is built from TRBV4-2 and TRBJ1-4, with D maybe TRBD1 (5 bases). V lost 0 bases and J lost 3, with 14 bases in between. The CDR3 runs to 17 residues. Germline-derived CDR1 and CDR2 are LGHNA and YNFKEQ. CDR3 DNA sequence: TGTGCCAGCAGCCAAGACCAATGGGGGATCTCTAATGAAAAACTGTTTTTT. Translation: CASSQDQWGISNEKLFF.

This clonotype was detected a few times. This sequence joins TRBV7-6 and TRBJ2-2; possibly TRBD1 for D (6 bases). This CDR3 spans 15 amino acids. Germline CDR1 reads SGHVS; CDR2 reads FNYEAQ. Trimming left V 5 bases short and J 5 bases short, with 15 bases between. The CDR3 is CASSRNHGTTGELFF. The CDR3 region has the DNA TGTGCCAGCAGCCGAAACCACGGGACAACCGGGGAGCTGTTTTTT.

This clonotype was counted a few times. The chain combines TRBV30 with TRBJ1-6; D ambiguous. From germline, CDR1 is GTSNPN and CDR2 SVGIG (reference sequence). The CDR3 sequence is 14 residues long. V gave up 3 bases and J gave up 3 bases, with 9 bases separating them. The CDR3 reads CAWRKGIYNSPLHF. The CDR3, as DNA: TGTGCCTGGAGGAAGGGAATCTATAATTCACCCCTCCACTTT.

This rearrangement joins TRBV3-1 to TRBJ2-3, with 7 bases lining up with TRBD2. The length of the CDR3 is 16 residues. The germline CDR1 and CDR2 sequences are LGHDT and YNNKEL (reference sequence). V gave up 4 bases and J gave up 2 bases; unmatched junction bases: 9. For the CDR3, the DNA is TGTGCCAGCAGCCGTTCGCGACTAGCCTTCACAGATACGCAGTATTTT. This gives the protein CASSRSRLAFTDTQYF.